This paragraph covers one T cell receptor (beta chain) sequence. What it recognizes is unknown. The CDR3 runs to 17 residues. The V and J ends lost 4 bases and 1 base respectively, with 18 bases between them. Germline V gene sequence: CDR1 SGHRS, CDR2 YFSETQ. TCRdb independently ran MiXCR on the 5' RACE reads; one entry per CDR3 protein. The table has about 400,000 distinct CDR3 sequences, roughly 15% seen once. These data come from a study of T-cell memory formation after mild COVID-19. Study results and limitations: The finding that pre-infection memory included some responding clones suggested that cross-reactive memory joined.

Sequenced: PBMCs or a T cell subset sorted from them (not recorded which). The sequence derives from a young man who had mild COVID-19 (a few samples of this study predate the infection). Cell type and time point are not known. This sequence joins TRBV5-1 and TRBJ2-1; D is unclear. In nucleotides, the CDR3 is TGCGCCAGCAGCACCTCCAGGTCGTTTTCTTCCTACAATGAGCAGTTCTTC. Translation: CASSTSRSFSSYNEQFF.